One and the same sample provided the 21 T cell receptor beta chains below, sequenced in a study of T cells after yellow fever vaccination. TCRdb fed the 5' RACE reads into MiXCR, producing one record per CDR3 protein. The repertoire holds about 500,000 distinct CDR3 sequences, with about 15% as singletons. The sample consisted of PBMCs, taken roughly 5 days after the first yellow fever vaccination. The source is a man younger than 35 who received the YFV17D yellow fever vaccine.

This clonotype was counted only a few times. This chain joins TRBV4-3 and TRBJ2-1, with D maybe TRBD2 (6 bases). Between the trimmed V and J ends, which lost 2 bases and 5 bases, there was a span of 10 bases. The germline gives CDR1 LGHNA, CDR2 YSLEER. This CDR3 has 14 residues. The CDR3 sequence: CASSQPGTHNEQFF. In DNA form, the CDR3 reads TGCGCCAGCAGCCAACCAGGGACTCACAATGAGCAGTTCTTC.

This clonotype was counted only a few times. This CDR3 is CSALPGPSYGYTF. CDR3 in DNA: TGCAGTGCCTTACCAGGACCGAGCTATGGCTACACCTTC. The chain employs TRBV20-1 and TRBJ1-2; the D is unclear. Trimming shortened V by 6 bases and J by 4 bases, and 15 bases separated the two germline ends. Germline CDR1 reads DFQATT; CDR2 reads SNEGSKA (reference sequence). The CDR3 extends over 13 amino acids.

This chain connects TRBV7-2 to TRBJ1-5; the D is unclear. V shed 5 bases and J shed 6 bases, with 8 bases lying between them. Germline-derived CDR1 and CDR2 are SGHTA and FQGNSA. This CDR3 spans 12 amino acids. The CDR3 loop is CASSPYRQPQHF. CDR3 in DNA: TGTGCCAGCAGCCCTTACCGTCAGCCCCAGCATTTT.

The chain recombines TRBV5-1 with TRBJ1-4; 8 bases are a match to TRBD1. There are 14 residues in the CDR3. The V segment lost 1 base and the J segment 8 bases; nucleotides outside the gene matches: 4. Germline V gives CDR1 SGHRS, CDR2 YFSETQ. CDR3 bases: TGCGCCAGCAGCTTGATCCAGGGGGCAGAAAAACTGTTTTTT. Amino acid sequence: CASSLIQGAEKLFF.

A few counts support this clonotype. V is TRBV12-3 or TRBV12-4 and J is TRBJ1-2; D might be TRBD1 (6 bases). V lost 5 bases and J lost 4, with 14 bases in between. The CDR3 has 14 residues. The CDR3 loop is CASSGPGVIYGYTF. The DNA for the CDR3 is TGTGCCAGCAGTGGACCAGGGGTGATCTATGGCTACACCTTC.

This clonotype was recorded a few times. The rearrangement uses TRBV6-4 and TRBJ2-7; weak D call: TRBD1 (6 bases). The CDR3 extends over 12 amino acids. Trimming shortened V by 9 bases and J by 1 base, and 10 bases separated the two germline ends. CDR1 is MRHNA, CDR2 SNTAGT, per germline. CDR3 sequence: CASQGPSYEQYV. As DNA, the CDR3 is TGTGCCAGTCAGGGGCCTTCCTACGAGCAGTACGTC.

This clonotype was seen only a few times. The genes are TRBV6-4 and TRBJ2-3; 16 bases line up with TRBD2. From germline, CDR1 is MRHNA and CDR2 SNTAGT. The CDR3 length is 19 residues. J lost 3 bases, V lost 6 bases, and 12 bases had no gene match. As DNA, the CDR3 is TGTGCCAGCAGCACGGGACTAGCGGGGGGGCCCCGGTTGACAGATACGCAGTATTTT. Its translation is CASSTGLAGGPRLTDTQYF.

The chain is built from TRBV3-1 and TRBJ2-4, with a possible D match to TRBD1 (5 bases). V lost 4 bases to trimming and J lost 7 bases, with 8 bases between them. CDR1 and CDR2 from the germline V gene are LGHDT and YNNKEL (reference sequence). The CDR3 contains 12 residues. CDR3 amino acids: CASSLTANIQYF. The CDR3, as DNA: TGTGCCAGCAGCCTGACAGCGAACATTCAGTACTTC.

The gene calls are TRBV10-3 and TRBJ2-7; TRBD1 aligns across 8 bases. The CDR3 extends over 13 amino acids. The germline gives CDR1 ENHRY, CDR2 SYGVKD. Unmatched junction bases numbered 6, after V lost 6 bases and J lost 5 bases. The CDR3 is CAIRGQGSNEQYV. The DNA for the CDR3 is TGTGCCATCAGAGGACAGGGATCCAACGAGCAGTACGTC.

V gene TRBV12-3 or TRBV12-4 combines with J gene TRBJ1-6; 10 bases map to TRBD1. J was trimmed by 3 bases and V by 6 bases; bases with no gene match: 5. CDR3 length: 16 amino acids. The CDR3 protein is CASRTTGGNYNSPLHF. The CDR3, as DNA: TGTGCCAGCAGGACGACAGGGGGCAACTATAATTCACCCCTCCACTTT.

The chain carries TRBV11-2 and TRBJ1-1; unclear D gene. CDR3 length: 13 residues. CDR1 and CDR2 from the germline V gene are SGHAT and FQNNGV. Deletions cut 3 bases from V and 1 base from J, with 6 bases between. CDR3 coding DNA: TGTGCCAGCAGCTTGCTCAGGAACACTGAAGCTTTCTTT. Amino acids: CASSLLRNTEAFF.

This clonotype was seen at least ten times. V is TRBV12-3 or TRBV12-4 and J is TRBJ2-7; TRBD1 or TRBD2 may be the D gene (5 bases each). The CDR3 runs to 14 residues. Trimming removed 5 bases at V and 6 bases at J, with 17 bases between. CDR3 sequence reads: CASSPPGPLSEQYV. CDR3 DNA: TGTGCCAGCAGTCCTCCGGGACCCCTGTCCGAGCAGTACGTC.

The CDR3 reads CASSSTSLSTDTQYF. The CDR3 DNA follows: TGTGCCAGCAGCTCCACTAGTCTTAGCACAGATACGCAGTATTTT. The chain carries TRBV7-3 and TRBJ2-3; tentative D call: TRBD2 (5 bases). Trimming shortened V by 4 bases and J by 0 bases, and 11 bases separated the two germline ends. CDR1 is SGHTA and CDR2 is FQGTGA in the germline V gene. The CDR3 has 15 amino acids.

The genes are TRBV28 and TRBJ1-1; D is uncertain. Per the germline V gene, CDR1 is MDHEN and CDR2 is SYDVKM. Trimming took off 7 bases at V and 4 bases at J, with 13 bases between the two ends. This CDR3 comprises 13 residues. CDR3 protein: CASTQPPGTEAFF. CDR3 nucleotide sequence: TGTGCCAGCACCCAACCCCCCGGCACTGAAGCTTTCTTT.

Details on this clonotype: The junction differs from germline at one of its ends, possibly a read error. The chain links TRBV23-1 to TRBJ1-1, with D uncertain. TRBV23-1 is given ORF status, its function remaining uncertain. CDR3 size: 11 residues. CDR3 sequence: CASSHNTEAFF. CDR3 nucleotides: TGCGCCAGCAGTCATAACACAGAAGCTTTCTTT.

This clonotype was seen ten or more times. The J gene is TRBJ1-3, the V gene TRBV5-1; 7 bases line up with TRBD1. This CDR3 is 16 amino acids long. Germline CDR1 reads SGHRS; CDR2 reads YFSETQ. Unmatched junction bases numbered 6, after V lost 3 bases and J lost 0 bases. DNA of the CDR3: TGCGCCAGCAGCTCACAGGGGCCGAGCTCTGGAAACACCATATATTTT. This codes for CASSSQGPSSGNTIYF.

The rearrangement links TRBV5-1 to TRBJ1-4, with D maybe TRBD1 (5 bases). The V end lost 4 bases, the J end lost 8 bases, and 21 bases lay between the germline ends. The CDR3 sequence is 16 residues long. In germline, CDR1 is SGHRS, CDR2 YFSETQ. The CDR3 loop is CASSLGRGDTAEKLFF. The CDR3 DNA follows: TGCGCCAGCAGCCTCGGACGGGGGGATACCGCCGAAAAACTGTTTTTT.

This clonotype was seen many times. This chain uses TRBV20-1 with TRBJ1-2; unclear D gene. Deletions cut 6 bases from V and 5 bases from J, with 13 bases between. Germline V gene lookup returns CDR1 DFQATT and CDR2 SNEGSKA (reference sequence). This CDR3 has 12 residues. CDR3 protein: CSAAASLYGYTF. CDR3 in DNA: TGCAGTGCGGCAGCCAGCCTTTATGGCTACACCTTC.

V and J are TRBV19 and TRBJ1-1; TRBD1 matches at 8 bases. Unmatched junction bases numbered 8, after V lost 7 bases and J lost 4 bases. CDR1 and CDR2 (germline): LNHDA, SQIVND (reference sequence). The CDR3 totals 14 residues. The CDR3 DNA is TGTGCCAGTACGCAGGGGGCGCAGTTCACTGAAGCTTTCTTT. Its translation is CASTQGAQFTEAFF.

This clonotype was counted a few times. The V call is TRBV29-1, the J call TRBJ1-2; possible D gene TRBD1, 5 bases. This CDR3 is built from 11 residues. V gave up 8 bases and J gave up 1 base, with 8 bases separating them. Germline V lookup: CDR1 SQVTM, CDR2 ANQGSEA. The CDR3 DNA follows: TGCAGCTTCAGGGATAACTATGGCTACACCTTC. Translation gives CSFRDNYGYTF.

This clonotype has at least ten counts. The V call is TRBV7-8, the J call TRBJ1-5; no firm D call. Germline CDR1 SGHVS, CDR2 FQNEAQ. V was cut by 5 bases and J by 4 bases, with 12 bases left in between. The CDR3 is made up of 14 amino acids. The CDR3 spells CASSTRASNQPQHF. CDR3 in DNA: TGTGCCAGCAGCACCCGGGCCTCTAATCAGCCCCAGCATTTT.